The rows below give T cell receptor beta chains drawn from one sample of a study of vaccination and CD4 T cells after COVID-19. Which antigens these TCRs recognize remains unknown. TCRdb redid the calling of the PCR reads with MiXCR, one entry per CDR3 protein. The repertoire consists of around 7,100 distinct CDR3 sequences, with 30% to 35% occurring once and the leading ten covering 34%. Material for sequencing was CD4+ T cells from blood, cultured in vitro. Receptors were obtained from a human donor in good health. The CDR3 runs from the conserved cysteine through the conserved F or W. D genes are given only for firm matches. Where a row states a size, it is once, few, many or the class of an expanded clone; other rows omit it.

CASSLPNVRYGYTF,TGTGCCAGTAGTCTTCCGAATGTGAGGTATGGCTACACCTTC,-,few,TRBJ1-2,TRBV19
CASSSRLAGAAEQYF,TGTGCCAGCAGCTCCAGACTAGCGGGAGCAGCCGAGCAGTACTTC,TRBD2,-,TRBJ2-7,TRBV11-3
CASSSSGGNNQPQHF,TGTGCCAGCAGTTCCTCAGGGGGGAACAATCAGCCCCAGCATTTT,TRBD1,few,TRBJ1-5,TRBV28
CASSGPGLGDSSLHF,TGTGCCAGCAGCGGACCGGGACTTGGGGATTCATCCCTCCACTTT,-,-,TRBJ1-6,TRBV7-8
CSARDWGSGNQPQHF,TGCAGTGCTAGAGATTGGGGGAGCGGCAATCAGCCCCAGCATTTT,-,few,TRBJ1-5,TRBV20-1
CASSLASGSFDEQYF,TGTGCCAGCAGCTTGGCTAGCGGGAGCTTCGACGAGCAGTACTTC,TRBD2,-,TRBJ2-7,TRBV5-4
CSAGGVTGSLTDTQYF,TGCAGTGCTGGAGGGGTGACGGGAAGCCTCACAGATACGCAGTATTTT,-,-,TRBJ2-3,TRBV20-1
CASRIGTTMNTEAFF,TGTGCCAGCAGGATCGGGACGACCATGAACACTGAAGCTTTCTTT,-,once,TRBJ1-1,TRBV6-1
CASSFRFPGTEAFF,TGTGCCTCATCATTTAGGTTCCCGGGCACTGAAGCTTTCTTT,-,-,TRBJ1-1,TRBV30
CASSLFPGGAFYGYTF,TGTGCCAGCAGTTTATTTCCAGGGGGCGCGTTCTATGGCTACACCTTC,TRBD1,large,TRBJ1-2,TRBV27
CASSSGGMNTEAFF,TGCGCCAGCAGCTCCGGGGGGATGAACACTGAAGCTTTCTTT,-,-,TRBJ1-1,TRBV4-3
CASRHGLAASQTQYF,TGTGCCAGCAGACATGGACTAGCGGCGAGTCAGACCCAGTACTTC,TRBD2,-,TRBJ2-5,TRBV6-2/TRBV6-3
CATSDLFAQETQYF,TGTGCCACCAGTGATCTGTTCGCCCAAGAGACCCAGTACTTC,-,few,TRBJ2-5,TRBV24-1
CAISAASGSYEQYF,TGTGCCATCAGTGCGGCTAGCGGGAGCTACGAGCAGTACTTC,TRBD2,-,TRBJ2-7,TRBV10-3
CASGPWLAVGTDTQYF,TGTGCCAGCGGCCCTTGGCTAGCGGTCGGCACAGATACGCAGTATTTT,TRBD2,few,TRBJ2-3,TRBV7-2
CASSIEQGANYGYTF,TGTGCCAGCAGCATCGAACAGGGGGCTAACTATGGCTACACCTTC,TRBD1,-,TRBJ1-2,TRBV7-9